The clone carrying this TCR beta chain was detected many times. CDR3 length equals 15 residues. The V gene's germline CDR1 is LGHNT and CDR2 FRNRAP. Trimming at V came to 5 bases and at J to 6 bases, leaving 7 bases not matched to a gene. From roughly 390 ng of RNA, a library with molecular barcoded alpha/delta and beta/gamma adaptors was made. MiXCR, run by TCRdb on the reads, gives a single entry per CDR3 protein. The sample includes roughly 69,000 distinct CDR3 sequences, about 14% of them seen just once. This sample is part of a study of read filtering for tumor transcriptome and immune sequencing. For the study at large: Whole-transcriptome libraries were prepared after DNase treatment.

The genes are TRBV12-5 and TRBJ2-2; 9 nucleotides match TRBD2. The receptor was isolated from a donor at least 40 years old with multiple myeloma. The sequenced sample consisted of a population of CD138-negative cells sorted from bone marrow. CDR3 amino acids: CASGGSGSRAGELFF. The CDR3 DNA reads as TGTGCTAGTGGTGGTAGCGGGAGCCGGGCCGGGGAGCTGTTTTTT.